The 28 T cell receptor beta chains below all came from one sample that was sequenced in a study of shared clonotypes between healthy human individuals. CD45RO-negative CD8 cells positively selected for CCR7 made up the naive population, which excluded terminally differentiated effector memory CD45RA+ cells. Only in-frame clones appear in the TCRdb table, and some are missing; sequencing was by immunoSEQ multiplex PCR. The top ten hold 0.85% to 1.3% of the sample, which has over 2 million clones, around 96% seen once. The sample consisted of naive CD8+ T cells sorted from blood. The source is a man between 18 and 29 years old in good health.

The DNA of the CDR3 is TGTGCCAGCAGTCCTCCCTCGCGGGGGGTACAAGAGACCCAGTACTTC. Protein: CASSPPSRGVQETQYF. V usage is TRBV28 and J usage is TRBJ2-5, with 8 bases fitting TRBD2. This CDR3 spans 16 amino acids. With V trimmed by 5 bases and J by 2 bases, 10 bases remained unmatched. Germline V CDR1 and CDR2: MDHEN, SYDVKM.

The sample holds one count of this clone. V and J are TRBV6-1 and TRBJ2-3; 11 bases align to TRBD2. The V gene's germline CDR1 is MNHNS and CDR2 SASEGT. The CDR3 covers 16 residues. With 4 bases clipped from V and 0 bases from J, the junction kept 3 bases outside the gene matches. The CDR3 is CASSALAGGSTDTQYF. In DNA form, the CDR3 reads TGTGCCAGCAGTGCCCTAGCGGGAGGCAGCACAGATACGCAGTATTTT.

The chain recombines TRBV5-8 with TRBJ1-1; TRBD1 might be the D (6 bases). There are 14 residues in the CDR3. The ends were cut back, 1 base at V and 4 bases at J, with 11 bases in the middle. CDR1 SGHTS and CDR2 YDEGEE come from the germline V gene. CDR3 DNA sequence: TGTGCCAGCAGCTTGCAAGGGGGGTTCACTGAAGCTTTCTTT. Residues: CASSLQGGFTEAFF.

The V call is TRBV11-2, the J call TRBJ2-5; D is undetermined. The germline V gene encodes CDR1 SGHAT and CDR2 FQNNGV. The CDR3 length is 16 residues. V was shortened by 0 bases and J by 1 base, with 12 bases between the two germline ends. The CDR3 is CASSLERVLGQETQYF. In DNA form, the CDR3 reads TGTGCCAGCAGCTTAGAAAGGGTTTTAGGCCAAGAGACCCAGTACTTC.

CDR3 sequence (DNA): TGTGCCACCAGAGGCAGGGGACGATACACTGAAGCTTTCTTT. Protein sequence: CATRGRGRYTEAFF. The V call is TRBV15, the J call TRBJ1-1, with a possible D match to TRBD1 (6 bases). Per the germline V gene, CDR1 is LNHNV and CDR2 is YYDKDF (reference sequence). CDR3 length: 14 residues. V was shortened by 6 bases and J by 3 bases, with 14 bases between the two germline ends.

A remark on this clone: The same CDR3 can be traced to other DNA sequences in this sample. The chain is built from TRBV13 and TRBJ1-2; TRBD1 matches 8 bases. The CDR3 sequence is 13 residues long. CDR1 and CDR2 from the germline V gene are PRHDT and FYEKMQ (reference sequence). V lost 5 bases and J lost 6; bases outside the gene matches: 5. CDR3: CASSPRTGNGYTF. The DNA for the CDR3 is TGTGCCAGCAGCCCGCGGACAGGGAATGGCTACACCTTC.

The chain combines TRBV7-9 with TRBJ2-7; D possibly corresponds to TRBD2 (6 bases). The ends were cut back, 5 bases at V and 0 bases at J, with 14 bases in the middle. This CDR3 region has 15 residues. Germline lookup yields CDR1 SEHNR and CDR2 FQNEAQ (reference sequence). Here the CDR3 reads CASSGGTGSSYEQYF. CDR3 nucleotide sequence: TGTGCCAGCAGCGGAGGGACTGGGAGCTCCTACGAGCAGTACTTC.

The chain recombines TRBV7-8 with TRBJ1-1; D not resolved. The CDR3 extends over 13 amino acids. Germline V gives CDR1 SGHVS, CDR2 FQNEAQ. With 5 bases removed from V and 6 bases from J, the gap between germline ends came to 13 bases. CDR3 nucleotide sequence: TGTGCCAGCAGCGAAAAGACTCGCGCTGAAGCTTTCTTT. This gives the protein CASSEKTRAEAFF. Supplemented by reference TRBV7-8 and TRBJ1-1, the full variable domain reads GAGVSQSPRYKVAKRGQDVALRCDPISGHVSLFWYQQALGQGPEFLTYFQNEAQLDKSGLPSDRFFAERPEGSVSTLKIQRTQQEDSAVYLCASSEKTRAEAFFGQGTRLTVV.

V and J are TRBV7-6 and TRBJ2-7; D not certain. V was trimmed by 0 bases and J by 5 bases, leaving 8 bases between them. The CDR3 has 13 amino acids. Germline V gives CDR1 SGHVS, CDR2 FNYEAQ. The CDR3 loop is CASSLAFTNEQYF. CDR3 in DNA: TGTGCCAGCAGCTTAGCCTTCACAAACGAGCAGTACTTC.

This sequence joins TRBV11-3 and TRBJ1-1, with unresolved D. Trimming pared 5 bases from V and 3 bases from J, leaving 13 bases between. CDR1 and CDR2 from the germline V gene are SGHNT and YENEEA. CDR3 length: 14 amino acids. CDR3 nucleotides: TGTGCCAGCAGCCCCGACGGGTCGGACACTGAAGCTTTCTTT. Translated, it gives CASSPDGSDTEAFF.

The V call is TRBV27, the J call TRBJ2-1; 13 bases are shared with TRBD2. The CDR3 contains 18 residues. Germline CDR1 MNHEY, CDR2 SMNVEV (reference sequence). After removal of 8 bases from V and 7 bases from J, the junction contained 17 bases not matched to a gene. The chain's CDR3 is CASSARTSGSLLLNEQFF. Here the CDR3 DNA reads TGTGCCAGCTCAGCTAGGACTAGCGGGAGCCTCCTCTTAAATGAGCAGTTCTTC.

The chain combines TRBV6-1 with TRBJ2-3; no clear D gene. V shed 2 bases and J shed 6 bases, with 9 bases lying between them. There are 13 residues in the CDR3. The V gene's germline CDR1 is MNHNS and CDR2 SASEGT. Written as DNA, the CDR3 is TGTGCCAGCAGTGAAACTACTCCCGATACGCAGTATTTT. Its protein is CASSETTPDTQYF.

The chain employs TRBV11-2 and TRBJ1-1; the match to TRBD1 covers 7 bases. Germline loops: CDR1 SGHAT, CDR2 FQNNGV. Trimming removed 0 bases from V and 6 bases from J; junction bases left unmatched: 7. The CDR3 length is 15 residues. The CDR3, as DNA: TGTGCCAGCAGCTTAGATGTACAGGGGAGATCTGAAGCTTTCTTT. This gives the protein CASSLDVQGRSEAFF. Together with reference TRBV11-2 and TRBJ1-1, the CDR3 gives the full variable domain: EAGVAQSPRYKIIEKRQSVAFWCNPISGHATLYWYQQILGQGPKLLIQFQNNGVVDDSQLPKDRFSAERLKGVDSTLKIQPAKLEDSAVYLCASSLDVQGRSEAFFGQGTRLTVV.

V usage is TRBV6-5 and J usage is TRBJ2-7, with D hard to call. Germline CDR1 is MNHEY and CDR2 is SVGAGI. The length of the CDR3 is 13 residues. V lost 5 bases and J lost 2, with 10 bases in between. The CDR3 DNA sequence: TGTGCCAGCAGTCAAGGACCTCCCTACGAGCAGTACTTC. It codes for CASSQGPPYEQYF.

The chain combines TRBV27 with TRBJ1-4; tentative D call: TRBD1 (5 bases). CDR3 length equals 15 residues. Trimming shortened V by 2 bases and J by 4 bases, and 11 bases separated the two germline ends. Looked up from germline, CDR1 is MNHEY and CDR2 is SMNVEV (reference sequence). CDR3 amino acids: CASSLNGGFNEKLFF. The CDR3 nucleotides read TGTGCCAGCAGTTTAAATGGGGGATTTAATGAAAAACTGTTTTTT.

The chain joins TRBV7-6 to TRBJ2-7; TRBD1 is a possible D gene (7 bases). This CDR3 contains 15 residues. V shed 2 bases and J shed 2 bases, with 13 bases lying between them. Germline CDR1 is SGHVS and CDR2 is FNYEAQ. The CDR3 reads CASSLRGDSTYEQYF. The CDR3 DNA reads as TGTGCCAGCAGCTTAAGGGGGGACAGTACCTACGAGCAGTACTTC.

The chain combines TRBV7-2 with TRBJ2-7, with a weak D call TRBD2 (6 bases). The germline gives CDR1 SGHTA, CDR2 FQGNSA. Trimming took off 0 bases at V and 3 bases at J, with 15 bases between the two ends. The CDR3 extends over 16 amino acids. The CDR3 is CASSLAQGGLNYEQYF. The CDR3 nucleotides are TGTGCCAGCAGCTTAGCGCAGGGAGGACTAAACTACGAGCAGTACTTC. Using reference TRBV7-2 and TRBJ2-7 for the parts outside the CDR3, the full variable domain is GAGVSQSPSNKVTEKGKDVELRCDPISGHTALYWYRQSLGQGLEFLIYFQGNSAPDKSGLPSDRFSAERTGGSVSTLTIQRTQQEDSAVYLCASSLAQGGLNYEQYFGPGTRLTVT.

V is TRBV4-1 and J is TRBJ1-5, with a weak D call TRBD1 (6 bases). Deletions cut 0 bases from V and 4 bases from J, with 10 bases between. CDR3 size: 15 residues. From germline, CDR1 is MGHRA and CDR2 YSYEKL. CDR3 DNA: TGCGCCAGCAGCCAAGATGGGGGGGCTAATCAGCCCCAGCATTTT. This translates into CASSQDGGANQPQHF.

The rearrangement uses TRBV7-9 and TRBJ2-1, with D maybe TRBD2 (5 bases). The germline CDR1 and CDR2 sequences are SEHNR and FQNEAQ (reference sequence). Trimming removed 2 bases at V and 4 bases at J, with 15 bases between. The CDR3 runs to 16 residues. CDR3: CASSLSSQRIYNEQFF. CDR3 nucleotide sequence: TGTGCCAGCAGCTTAAGTTCCCAGCGGATATACAATGAGCAGTTCTTC.

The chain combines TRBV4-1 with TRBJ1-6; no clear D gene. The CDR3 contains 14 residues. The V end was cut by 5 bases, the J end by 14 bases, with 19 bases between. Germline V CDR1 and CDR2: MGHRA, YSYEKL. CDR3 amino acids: CASSTTTPNGSLHF. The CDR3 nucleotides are TGCGCCAGCAGCACTACGACCCCTAATGGGTCCCTCCACTTT.

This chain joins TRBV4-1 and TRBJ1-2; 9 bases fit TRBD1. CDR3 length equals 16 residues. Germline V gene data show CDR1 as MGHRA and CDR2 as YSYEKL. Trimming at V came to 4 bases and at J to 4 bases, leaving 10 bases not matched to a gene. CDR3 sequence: CASSPVGTGSSYGYTF. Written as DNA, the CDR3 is TGCGCCAGCAGCCCAGTGGGGACAGGGAGTTCCTATGGCTACACCTTC.

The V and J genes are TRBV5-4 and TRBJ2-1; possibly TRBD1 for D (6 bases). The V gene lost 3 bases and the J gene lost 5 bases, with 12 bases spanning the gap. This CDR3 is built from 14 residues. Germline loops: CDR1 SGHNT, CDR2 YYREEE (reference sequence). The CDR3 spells CASSSSTGDNEQFF. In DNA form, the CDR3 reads TGTGCCAGCAGCTCATCGACAGGAGACAATGAGCAGTTCTTC.

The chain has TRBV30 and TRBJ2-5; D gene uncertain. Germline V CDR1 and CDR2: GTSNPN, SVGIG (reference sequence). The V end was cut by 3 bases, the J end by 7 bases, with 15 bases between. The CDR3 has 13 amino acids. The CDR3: CAWSFDLPGTQYF. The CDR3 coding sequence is TGTGCCTGGAGCTTCGACCTTCCTGGGACCCAGTACTTC. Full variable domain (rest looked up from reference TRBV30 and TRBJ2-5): SQTIHQWPATLVQPVGSPLSLECTVEGTSNPNLYWYRQAAGRGLQLLFYSVGIGQISSEVPQNLSASRPQDRQFILSSKKLLLSDSGFYLCAWSFDLPGTQYFGPGTRLLVL.

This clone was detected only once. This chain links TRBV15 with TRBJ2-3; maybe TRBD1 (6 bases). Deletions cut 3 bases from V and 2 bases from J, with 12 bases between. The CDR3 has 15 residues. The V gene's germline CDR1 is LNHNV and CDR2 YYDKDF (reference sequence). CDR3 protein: CATSSNRDITDTQYF. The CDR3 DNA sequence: TGTGCCACCAGCAGCAACCGGGACATCACAGATACGCAGTATTTT.

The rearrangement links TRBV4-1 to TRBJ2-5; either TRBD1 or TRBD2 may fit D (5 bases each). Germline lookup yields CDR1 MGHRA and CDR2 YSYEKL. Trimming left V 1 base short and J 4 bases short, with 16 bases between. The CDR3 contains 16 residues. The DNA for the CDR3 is TGCGCCAGCAGCCAAGTCTATGGGGGAGTTGGAGAGACCCAGTACTTC. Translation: CASSQVYGGVGETQYF.

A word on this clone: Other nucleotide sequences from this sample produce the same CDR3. Here the CDR3 DNA reads TGTGCCAGCAGCCAGGGACTAGCGGGAGCCTACGAGCAGTACTTC. Translated, it gives CASSQGLAGAYEQYF. The chain has TRBV7-9 and TRBJ2-7; 14 bases match TRBD2. V shed 5 bases, J shed 2 bases, and the junction held 2 bases outside the gene matches. Germline V gene lookup returns CDR1 SEHNR and CDR2 FQNEAQ (reference sequence). The CDR3 contains 15 residues.

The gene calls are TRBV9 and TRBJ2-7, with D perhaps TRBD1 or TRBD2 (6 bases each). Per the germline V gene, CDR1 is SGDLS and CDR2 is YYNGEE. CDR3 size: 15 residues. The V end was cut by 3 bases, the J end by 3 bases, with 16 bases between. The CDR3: CASSGTGGRLYEQYF. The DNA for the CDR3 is TGTGCCAGCAGCGGGACTGGGGGGCGCCTCTACGAGCAGTACTTC.

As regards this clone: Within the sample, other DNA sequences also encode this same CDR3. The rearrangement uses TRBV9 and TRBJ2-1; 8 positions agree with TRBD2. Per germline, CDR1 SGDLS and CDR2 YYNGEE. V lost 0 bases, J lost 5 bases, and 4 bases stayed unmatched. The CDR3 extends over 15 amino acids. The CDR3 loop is CASSVGGGRDNEQFF. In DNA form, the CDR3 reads TGTGCCAGCAGCGTAGGCGGGGGGCGGGACAATGAGCAGTTCTTC.